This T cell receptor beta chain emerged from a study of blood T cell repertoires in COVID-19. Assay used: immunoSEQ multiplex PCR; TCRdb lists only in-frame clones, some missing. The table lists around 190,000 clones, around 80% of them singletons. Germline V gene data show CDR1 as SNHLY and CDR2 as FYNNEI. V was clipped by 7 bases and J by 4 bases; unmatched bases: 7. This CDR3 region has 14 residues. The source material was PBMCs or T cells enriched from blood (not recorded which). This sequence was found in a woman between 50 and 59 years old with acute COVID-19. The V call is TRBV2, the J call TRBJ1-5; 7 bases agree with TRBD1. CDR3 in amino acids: CASKQGEKNQPQHF. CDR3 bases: TGTGCCAGCAAGCAGGGGGAAAAGAATCAGCCCCAGCATTTT.